This entry features one T cell receptor (beta chain) sequence. The target antigen is unknown. This sample is drawn from a study of somatic mutations in cytotoxic T cells in rheumatoid arthritis. Study-wide context: Sorting by flow gave nearly 100% purity for some V beta antibody-stained T-cell populations, including V beta1+ cells sequenced for TCRB. Regarding the study as a whole: Neither rheumatoid arthritis patients nor age-matched healthy controls had significantly different CD8+ T-cell clonality from the other group. A largest CD8+ clone above 20% of CD8+ cells occurred in about an eighth of the 65 patients.

From germline, CDR1 is MNHNY and CDR2 SVGAGI (reference sequence). The CDR3 is 12 amino acids. V was pared by 6 bases and J by 13 bases, with 6 bases of the junction left unmatched. The protocol was immunoSEQ multiplex PCR, while the TCRdb copy is restricted to in-frame clones and leaves out a portion. The table lists around 29,000 clones, more than 75% of them singletons. This chain joins TRBV6-6 and TRBJ2-1, with 10 positions matching TRBD2. The source material was CD8+ T cells sorted from blood. The sequence was collected from an adult with rheumatoid arthritis. The CDR3 sequence is CASRLAGPPQFF. The CDR3 DNA is TGTGCCAGCAGACTAGCGGGACCCCCCCAGTTCTTC.